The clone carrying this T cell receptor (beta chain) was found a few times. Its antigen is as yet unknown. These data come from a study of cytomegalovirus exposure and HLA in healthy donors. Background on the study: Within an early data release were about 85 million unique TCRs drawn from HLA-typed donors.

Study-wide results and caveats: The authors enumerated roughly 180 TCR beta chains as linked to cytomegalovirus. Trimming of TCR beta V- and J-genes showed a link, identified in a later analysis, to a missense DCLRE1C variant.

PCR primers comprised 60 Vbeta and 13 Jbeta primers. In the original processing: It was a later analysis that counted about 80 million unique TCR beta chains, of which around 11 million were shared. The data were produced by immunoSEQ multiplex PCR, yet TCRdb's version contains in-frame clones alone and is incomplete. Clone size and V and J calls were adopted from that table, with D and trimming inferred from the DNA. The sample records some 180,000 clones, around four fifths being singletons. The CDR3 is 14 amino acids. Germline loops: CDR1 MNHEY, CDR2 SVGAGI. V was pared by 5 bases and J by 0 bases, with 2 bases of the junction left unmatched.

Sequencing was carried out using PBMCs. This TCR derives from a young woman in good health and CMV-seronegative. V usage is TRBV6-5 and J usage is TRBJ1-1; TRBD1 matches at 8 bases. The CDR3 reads CASSRTGMNTEAFF. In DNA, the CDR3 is TGTGCCAGCAGTCGGACAGGGATGAACACTGAAGCTTTCTTT.